One and the same sample provided the 19 T cell receptor beta chains below, sequenced in a study of T cell changes during pregnancy in multiple sclerosis. Produced via immunoSEQ multiplex PCR; TCRdb's table is partial and in-frame only. The repertoire includes over 65,000 clones, about 95% of them detected once, and 0.58% sits in the top ten. The sample here was peripheral blood, taken in the third trimester of pregnancy. The receptors were sampled from a female donor with multiple sclerosis, enrolled in a pregnancy study.

V usage is TRBV6-5 and J usage is TRBJ2-7; TRBD1 matches at 8 bases. V lost 6 bases, J lost 6 bases, and 4 bases stayed unmatched. The germline gives CDR1 MNHEY, CDR2 SVGAGI. The CDR3 runs 12 residues. The CDR3 spells CASRPGGAEQYF. CDR3 DNA: TGTGCCAGCAGGCCAGGGGGCGCCGAGCAGTACTTC.

The chain recombines TRBV5-1 with TRBJ1-2; D uncertain. The CDR3 is 14 residues long. Germline V gene sequence: CDR1 SGHRS, CDR2 YFSETQ. Trimming removed 2 bases at V and 6 bases at J, with 14 bases between. The CDR3: CASSFGSREDGYTF. The CDR3 coding sequence is TGCGCCAGCAGCTTTGGCTCAAGGGAGGATGGCTACACCTTC.

The V gene is TRBV5-4, the J gene TRBJ2-7; the match to TRBD1 covers 7 bases. V lost 3 bases to trimming and J lost 3 bases; unmatched junction nucleotides: 15. This CDR3 region has 17 residues. Per the germline V gene, CDR1 is SGHNT and CDR2 is YYREEE (reference sequence). CDR3 DNA sequence: TGTGCCAGCAGCTCCGGGACAGTGGCGCCCAATGTCTACGAGCAGTACTTC. Its protein product is CASSSGTVAPNVYEQYF.

The V call is TRBV23-1, the J call TRBJ2-3; D call uncertain. TRBV23-1 is recorded as an ORF, its role being uncertain. The CDR3 is made up of 16 amino acids. Trimming left V 0 bases short and J 0 bases short, with 10 bases between. The CDR3 region is CASSQSVAVSTDTQYF. The CDR3 DNA sequence: TGCGCCAGCAGTCAATCGGTGGCGGTTAGCACAGATACGCAGTATTTT.

This clone was found once. The chain joins TRBV10-3 to TRBJ2-3; 8 positions agree with TRBD1. The CDR3 is 15 residues long. CDR1 ENHRY and CDR2 SYGVKD come from the germline V gene. V was pared by 6 bases and J by 5 bases, with 10 bases of the junction left unmatched. The CDR3 reads CAIRWGQALGDTQYF. The CDR3, as DNA: TGTGCCATCAGGTGGGGACAGGCACTGGGAGATACGCAGTATTTT.

V is TRBV2 and J is TRBJ1-1; D perhaps matches TRBD1 (6 bases). The CDR3 length is 15 residues. Per the germline V gene, CDR1 is SNHLY and CDR2 is FYNNEI. V gave up 3 bases and J gave up 4 bases, with 15 bases separating them. The DNA of the CDR3 is TGTGCCAGCAGTGACCCTGGACAGTCTCTCACTGAAGCTTTCTTT. Its protein product is CASSDPGQSLTEAFF.

V usage is TRBV4-2 and J usage is TRBJ2-3; 9 positions match TRBD2. Germline V gene lookup returns CDR1 LGHNA and CDR2 YNFKEQ. The CDR3 is made up of 17 amino acids. The V segment lost 3 bases and the J segment 4 bases; nucleotides outside the gene matches: 11. The chain's CDR3 is CASSQEAGGDGADTQYF. The CDR3 region has the DNA TGTGCCAGCAGCCAGGAGGCGGGGGGGGACGGGGCAGATACGCAGTATTTT.

The chain has TRBV4-1 and TRBJ1-1; D is uncertain. The germline V and J ends were trimmed by 6 bases and 1 base, with 9 bases remaining between them. CDR1 MGHRA and CDR2 YSYEKL come from the germline V gene. This CDR3 is built from 13 residues. The CDR3 DNA is TGCGCCAGCAGGGGCGAAGGGAACACTGAAGCTTTCTTT. Translation gives CASRGEGNTEAFF.

V gene TRBV2 combines with J gene TRBJ1-5, with 8 bases lining up with TRBD1. CDR3 length equals 15 residues. V dropped 6 bases and J dropped 3; count of bases not matched to a gene: 7. Germline CDR1 and CDR2: SNHLY and FYNNEI. The CDR3 sequence: CASRAGQANNQPQHF. In DNA form, the CDR3 reads TGTGCCAGCAGGGCGGGACAGGCCAACAATCAGCCCCAGCATTTT.

The genes are TRBV5-4 and TRBJ2-5; no clear D gene. Trimming stripped 1 base from V and 9 bases from J, with 10 bases between. The CDR3 consists of 12 residues. Germline V gene sequence: CDR1 SGHNT, CDR2 YYREEE (reference sequence). As DNA, the CDR3 is TGTGCCAGCAGCTTGCAGACTGGCTCCCAGTACTTC. It specifies CASSLQTGSQYF.

This chain joins TRBV4-1 and TRBJ2-5, with D possibly matching TRBD2 (5 bases). Trimming took 1 base from V and 6 from J, leaving 12 bases between them. Germline CDR1 and CDR2: MGHRA and YSYEKL. The CDR3 runs 14 residues. The CDR3, as DNA: TGCGCCAGCAGCCAAGGGTTACGGGGTAAGACCCAGTACTTC. Translating it yields CASSQGLRGKTQYF.

The chain joins TRBV9 to TRBJ2-7; 9 nucleotides agree with TRBD1. The ends lost 0 bases at V and 6 bases at J; junction bases unmatched: 4. Germline V gene data show CDR1 as SGDLS and CDR2 as YYNGEE. CDR3 length equals 14 residues. CDR3 sequence reads: CASSVEGQGSEQYF. The CDR3 DNA follows: TGTGCCAGCAGCGTAGAGGGACAGGGAAGCGAGCAGTACTTC.

This clone has a single count. This chain connects TRBV9 to TRBJ1-1; the D is unclear. The V end was cut by 2 bases, the J end by 7 bases, with 12 bases between. In germline, CDR1 is SGDLS, CDR2 YYNGEE. The CDR3 covers 13 residues. The CDR3 DNA sequence: TGTGCCAGCAGCGTCGGGGTTGTGAATGAAGCTTTCTTT. Amino acid sequence: CASSVGVVNEAFF.

This chain joins TRBV5-1 and TRBJ1-2; 9 bases align to TRBD1. Germline V lookup: CDR1 SGHRS, CDR2 YFSETQ. The J segment lost 4 bases and the V segment lost 0 bases, leaving 7 bases of the junction unmatched. The CDR3 sequence is 16 residues long. The CDR3 is CASSLGPDRGLYGYTF. CDR3 in DNA: TGCGCCAGCAGCTTGGGGCCGGACAGGGGACTCTATGGCTACACCTTC.

The chain carries TRBV11-2 and TRBJ2-1, with D tentatively TRBD1 (5 bases). This CDR3 has 13 residues. Germline V gene lookup returns CDR1 SGHAT and CDR2 FQNNGV. Trimming pared 5 bases from V and 9 bases from J, leaving 14 bases between. The CDR3 reads CASSRQSRGEQFF. CDR3 bases: TGTGCCAGCAGCCGACAGTCAAGGGGTGAGCAGTTCTTC.

V usage is TRBV28 and J usage is TRBJ1-2; TRBD1 might be the D (5 bases). The CDR3 consists of 14 residues. Germline CDR1 reads MDHEN; CDR2 reads SYDVKM. V was pared by 3 bases and J by 4 bases, with 12 bases between. DNA of the CDR3: TGTGCCAGCAGTTTGCGCCCACAGGTCTATGGCTACACCTTC. Encoded protein: CASSLRPQVYGYTF.

This clone is a singleton in its sample. The chain is built from TRBV6-1 and TRBJ2-2; 7 nucleotides agree with TRBD1. The CDR3 sequence is 15 residues long. The J segment lost 0 bases and the V segment lost 6 bases, leaving 4 bases of the junction unmatched. Germline CDR1 and CDR2: MNHNS and SASEGT. The CDR3 loop is CASRVGTANTGELFF. Here the CDR3 DNA reads TGTGCCAGCAGGGTAGGGACAGCGAACACCGGGGAGCTGTTTTTT.

This chain connects TRBV2 to TRBJ2-6; TRBD2 agrees at 9 bases. This CDR3 has 16 amino acids. The germline CDR1 and CDR2 sequences are SNHLY and FYNNEI. Germline trimming cut 6 bases from V and 6 bases from J; bases unmatched to any gene: 9. CDR3 in amino acids: CASRPRRGGTANVLTF. DNA for the CDR3: TGTGCCAGCAGGCCTCGGCGGGGGGGCACGGCCAACGTCCTGACTTTC.

The rearrangement uses TRBV5-4 and TRBJ1-2, with 10 nucleotides matching TRBD1. Germline loops: CDR1 SGHNT, CDR2 YYREEE (reference sequence). This CDR3 has 12 amino acids. CDR3 amino acids: CAVDRGPYGYTF. CDR3 nucleotides: TGTGCAGTCGACAGGGGGCCCTATGGCTACACCTTC.